This T cell receptor (beta chain) was observed in a study of blood T cell repertoires in COVID-19. Overall study context: Some COVID-19 samples were acute and others convalescent; all came from the United States, Italy and Spain.

Living in 25 or so US areas, the participants were between about 18 and 90 years of age. Original data processing: Counts of nucleated cells, estimated from reference gene primer amplification, were obtained. The data were produced by immunoSEQ multiplex PCR, yet TCRdb's version contains in-frame clones alone and is incomplete. D and trimming come from the DNA, and the V and J calls and clone size come from that table. The sample shows over 200,000 clones, roughly 85% of them seen only once. V dropped 9 bases and J dropped 5; count of bases not matched to a gene: 9. The germline CDR1 and CDR2 sequences are LNHNV and YYDKDF (reference sequence). The CDR3 is made up of 14 amino acids.

Sequences were obtained from PBMCs or T cells enriched from blood (not recorded which). This receptor was taken from a man between 25 and 39 years old who had recovered from COVID-19. The J gene is TRBJ2-1, the V gene TRBV15, with TRBD2 matching 8 bases. The DNA of the CDR3 is TGTGCCACAAAGCCGGGACTAGGGAACAATGAGCAGTTCTTC. Translating gives CATKPGLGNNEQFF.